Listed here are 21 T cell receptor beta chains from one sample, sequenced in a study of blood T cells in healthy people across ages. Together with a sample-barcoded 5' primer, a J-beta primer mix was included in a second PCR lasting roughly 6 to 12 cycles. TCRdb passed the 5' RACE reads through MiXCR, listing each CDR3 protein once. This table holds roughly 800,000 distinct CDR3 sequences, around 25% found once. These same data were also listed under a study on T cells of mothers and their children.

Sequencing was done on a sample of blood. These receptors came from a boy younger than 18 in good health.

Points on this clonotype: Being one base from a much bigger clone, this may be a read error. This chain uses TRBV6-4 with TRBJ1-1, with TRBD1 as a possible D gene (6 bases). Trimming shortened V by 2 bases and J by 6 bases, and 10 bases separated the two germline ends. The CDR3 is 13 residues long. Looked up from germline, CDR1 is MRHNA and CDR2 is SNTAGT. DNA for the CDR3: TGTGCCAGCAGTGACCGGGACAACCCTGAAGCTTTCTTT. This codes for CASSDRDNPEAFF.

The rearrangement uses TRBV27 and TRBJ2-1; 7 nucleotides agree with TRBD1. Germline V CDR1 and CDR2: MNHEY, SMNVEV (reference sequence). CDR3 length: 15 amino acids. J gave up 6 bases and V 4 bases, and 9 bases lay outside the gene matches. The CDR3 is CASSSPGQTFNEQFF. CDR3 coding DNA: TGTGCCAGCAGTTCTCCGGGACAGACCTTCAATGAGCAGTTCTTC.

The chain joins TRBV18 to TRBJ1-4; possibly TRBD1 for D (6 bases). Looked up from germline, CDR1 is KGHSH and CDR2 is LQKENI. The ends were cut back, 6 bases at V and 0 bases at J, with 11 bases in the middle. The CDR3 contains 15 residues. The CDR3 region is CASSRGQTTNEKLFF. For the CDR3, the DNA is TGTGCCAGCTCCCGTGGACAGACAACTAATGAAAAACTGTTTTTT. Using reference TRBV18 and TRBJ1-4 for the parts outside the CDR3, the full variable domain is NAGVMQNPRHLVRRRGQEARLRCSPMKGHSHVYWYRQLPEEGLKFMVYLQKENIIDESGMPKERFSAEFPKEGPSILRIQQVVRGDSAAYFCASSRGQTTNEKLFFGSGTQLSVL.

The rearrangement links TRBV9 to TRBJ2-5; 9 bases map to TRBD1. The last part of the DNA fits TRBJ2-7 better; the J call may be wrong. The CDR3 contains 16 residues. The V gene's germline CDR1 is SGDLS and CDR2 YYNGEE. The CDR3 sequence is CASSVEGTGMIGEQYF. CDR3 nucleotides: TGTGCCAGCAGCGTCGAAGGGACAGGGATGATTGGCGAGCAGTACTTC.

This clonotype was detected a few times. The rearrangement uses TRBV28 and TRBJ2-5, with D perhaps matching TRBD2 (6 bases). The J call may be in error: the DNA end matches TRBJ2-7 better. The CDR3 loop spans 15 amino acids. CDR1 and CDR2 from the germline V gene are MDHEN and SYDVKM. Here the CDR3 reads CASSLRQVGRYEQYF. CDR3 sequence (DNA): TGTGCCAGCAGTTTACGGCAGGTGGGGAGGTACGAGCAGTACTTC.

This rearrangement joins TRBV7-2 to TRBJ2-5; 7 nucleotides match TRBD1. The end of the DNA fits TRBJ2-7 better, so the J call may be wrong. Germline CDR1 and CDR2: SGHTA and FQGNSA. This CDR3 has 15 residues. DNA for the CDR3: TGTGCCAGCAGCCCCCTTTGGACAGGCGGCTACGAGCAGTACTTC. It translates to CASSPLWTGGYEQYF.

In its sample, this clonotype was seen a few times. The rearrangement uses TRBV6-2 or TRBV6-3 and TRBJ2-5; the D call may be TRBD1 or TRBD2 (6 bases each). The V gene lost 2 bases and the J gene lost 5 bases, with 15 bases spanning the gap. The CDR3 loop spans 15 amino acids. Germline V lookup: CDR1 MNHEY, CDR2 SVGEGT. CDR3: CASSYPGSGAETQYF. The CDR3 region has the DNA TGTGCCAGCAGTTACCCCGGGTCGGGGGCGGAGACCCAGTACTTC.

CDR3 in DNA: TGTGCCAGCAGTTCGACAGGGGGCGAGCAGTACTTC. It encodes CASSSTGGEQYF. The rearrangement links TRBV27 to TRBJ2-7; 9 bases map to TRBD1. The CDR3 extends over 12 amino acids. V was pared by 4 bases and J by 6 bases, with 1 base of the junction left unmatched. Looked up from germline, CDR1 is MNHEY and CDR2 is SMNVEV (reference sequence).

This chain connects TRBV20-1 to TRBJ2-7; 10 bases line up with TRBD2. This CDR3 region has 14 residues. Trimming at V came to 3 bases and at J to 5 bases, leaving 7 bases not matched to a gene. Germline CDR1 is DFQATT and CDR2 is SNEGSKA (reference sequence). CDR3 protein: CSASTTSGPHEQYF. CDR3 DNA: TGCAGTGCTAGCACGACTAGCGGGCCCCACGAGCAGTACTTC.

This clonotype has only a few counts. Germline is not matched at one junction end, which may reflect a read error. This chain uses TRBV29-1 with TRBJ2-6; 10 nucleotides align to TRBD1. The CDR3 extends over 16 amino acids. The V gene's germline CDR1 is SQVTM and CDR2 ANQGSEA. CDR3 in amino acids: CSVEGQGESGANVLTF. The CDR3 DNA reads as TGCAGCGTCGAAGGACAGGGGGAGTCTGGGGCCAACGTCCTGACTTTC.

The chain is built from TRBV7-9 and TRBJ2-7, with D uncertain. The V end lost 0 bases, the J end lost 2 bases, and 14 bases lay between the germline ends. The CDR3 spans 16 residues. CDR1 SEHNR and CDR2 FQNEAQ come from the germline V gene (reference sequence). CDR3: CASSLAGPTLTYEQYF. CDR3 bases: TGTGCCAGCAGCTTAGCGGGTCCCACCCTAACCTACGAGCAGTACTTC.

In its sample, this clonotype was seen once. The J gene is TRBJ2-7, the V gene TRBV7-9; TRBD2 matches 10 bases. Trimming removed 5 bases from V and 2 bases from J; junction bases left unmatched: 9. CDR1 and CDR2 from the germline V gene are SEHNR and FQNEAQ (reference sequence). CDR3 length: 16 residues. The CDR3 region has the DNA TGTGCCAGCAGCCCTGTAGGCCTAGCGGGAGCCTACGAGCAGTACTTC. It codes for CASSPVGLAGAYEQYF.

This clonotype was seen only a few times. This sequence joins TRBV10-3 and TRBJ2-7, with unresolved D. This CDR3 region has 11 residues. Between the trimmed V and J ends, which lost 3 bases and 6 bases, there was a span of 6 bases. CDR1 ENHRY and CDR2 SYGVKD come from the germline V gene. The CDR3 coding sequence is TGTGCCATCAGTGAATTGGGCGAGCAGTACTTC. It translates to CAISELGEQYF.

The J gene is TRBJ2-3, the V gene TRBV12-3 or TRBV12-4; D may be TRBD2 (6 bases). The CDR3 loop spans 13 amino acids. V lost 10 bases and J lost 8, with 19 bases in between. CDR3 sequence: CATGVGQAGTQYF. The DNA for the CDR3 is TGTGCCACCGGGGTGGGGCAAGCGGGTACGCAGTATTTT.

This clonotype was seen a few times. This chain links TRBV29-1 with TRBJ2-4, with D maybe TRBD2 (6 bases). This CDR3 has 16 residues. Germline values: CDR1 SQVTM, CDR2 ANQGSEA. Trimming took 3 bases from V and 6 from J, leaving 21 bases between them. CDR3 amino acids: CSVDCREVNTRNIQYF. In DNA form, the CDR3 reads TGCAGCGTTGATTGCAGGGAGGTTAATACAAGAAACATTCAGTACTTC.

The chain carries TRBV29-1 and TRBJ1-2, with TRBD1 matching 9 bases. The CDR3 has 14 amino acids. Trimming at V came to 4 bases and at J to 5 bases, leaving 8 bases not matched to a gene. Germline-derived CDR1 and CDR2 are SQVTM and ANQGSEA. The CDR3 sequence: CSVGGQGVEYGYTF. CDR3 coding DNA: TGCAGCGTTGGGGGACAGGGAGTGGAATATGGCTACACCTTC.

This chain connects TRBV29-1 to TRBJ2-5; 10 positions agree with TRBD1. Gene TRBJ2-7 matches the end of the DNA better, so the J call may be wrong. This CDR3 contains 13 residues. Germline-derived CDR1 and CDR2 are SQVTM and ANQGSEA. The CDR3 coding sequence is TGCAGCGTTGAGTGGACAGGGGGTTCCGAGCAGTACTTC. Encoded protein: CSVEWTGGSEQYF.

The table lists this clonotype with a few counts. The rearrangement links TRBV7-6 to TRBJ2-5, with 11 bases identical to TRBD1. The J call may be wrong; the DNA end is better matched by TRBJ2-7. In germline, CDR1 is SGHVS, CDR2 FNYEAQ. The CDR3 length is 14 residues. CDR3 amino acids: CASSHGQGADEQYF. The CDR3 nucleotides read TGTGCCAGCAGCCATGGACAGGGGGCCGACGAGCAGTACTTC.

The CDR3 region has the DNA TGTGCCAGCAGTTCTACAGGGTTCGGCGAGCAGTACTTC. Residues: CASSSTGFGEQYF. V is TRBV13 and J is TRBJ2-5; possibly TRBD1 for D (6 bases). The DNA end is more similar to TRBJ2-7, so the J call may be wrong. CDR3 length: 13 amino acids. Per germline, CDR1 PRHDT and CDR2 FYEKMQ (reference sequence).

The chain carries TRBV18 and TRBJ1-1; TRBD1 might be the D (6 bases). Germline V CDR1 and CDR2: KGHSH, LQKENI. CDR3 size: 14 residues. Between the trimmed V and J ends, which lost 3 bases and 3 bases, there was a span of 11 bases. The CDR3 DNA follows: TGTGCCAGCTCACCTCAGGGGTCGCACACTGAAGCTTTCTTT. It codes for CASSPQGSHTEAFF.

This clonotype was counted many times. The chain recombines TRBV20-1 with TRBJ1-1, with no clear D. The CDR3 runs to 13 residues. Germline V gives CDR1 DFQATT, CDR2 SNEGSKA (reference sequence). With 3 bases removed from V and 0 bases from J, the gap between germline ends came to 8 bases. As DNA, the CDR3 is TGCAGTGCTAGCGGGGATCTGAACACTGAAGCTTTCTTT. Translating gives CSASGDLNTEAFF.